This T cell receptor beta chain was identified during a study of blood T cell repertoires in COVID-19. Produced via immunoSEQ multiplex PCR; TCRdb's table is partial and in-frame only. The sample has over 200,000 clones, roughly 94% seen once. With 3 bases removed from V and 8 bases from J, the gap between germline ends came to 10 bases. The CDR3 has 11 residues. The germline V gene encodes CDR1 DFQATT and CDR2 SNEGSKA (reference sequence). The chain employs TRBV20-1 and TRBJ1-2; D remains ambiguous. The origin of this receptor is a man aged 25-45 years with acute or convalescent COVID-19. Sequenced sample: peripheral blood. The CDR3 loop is CSARESRGYTF. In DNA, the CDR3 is TGCAGTGCTAGGGAGTCCCGGGGCTACACCTTC.